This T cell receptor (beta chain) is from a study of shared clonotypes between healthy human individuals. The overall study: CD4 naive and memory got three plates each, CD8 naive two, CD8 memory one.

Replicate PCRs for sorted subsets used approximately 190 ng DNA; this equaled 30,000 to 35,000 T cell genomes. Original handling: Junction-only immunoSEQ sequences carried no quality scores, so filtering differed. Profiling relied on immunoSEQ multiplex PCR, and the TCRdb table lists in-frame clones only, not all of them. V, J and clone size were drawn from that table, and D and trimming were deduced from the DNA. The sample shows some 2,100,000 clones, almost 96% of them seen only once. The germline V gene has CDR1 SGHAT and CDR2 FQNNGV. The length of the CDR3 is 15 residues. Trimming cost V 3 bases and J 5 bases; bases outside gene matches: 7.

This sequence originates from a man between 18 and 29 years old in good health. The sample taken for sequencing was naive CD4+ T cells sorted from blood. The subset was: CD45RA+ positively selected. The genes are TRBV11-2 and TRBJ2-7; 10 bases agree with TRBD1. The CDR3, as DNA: TGTGCCAGCAGCTTGGGACAGGGGTTGAGGGACGAGCAGTACTTC. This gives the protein CASSLGQGLRDEQYF. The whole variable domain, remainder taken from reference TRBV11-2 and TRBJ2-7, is EAGVAQSPRYKIIEKRQSVAFWCNPISGHATLYWYQQILGQGPKLLIQFQNNGVVDDSQLPKDRFSAERLKGVDSTLKIQPAKLEDSAVYLCASSLGQGLRDEQYFGPGTRLTVT.